The T cell receptor (beta chain) under discussion was sequenced for a study of T cells in Graves' hyperthyroidism and ophthalmopathy. Notes on the study in general: The authors' 13 V-J model separated ophthalmopathy from stable hyperthyroidism.

CDR1 and CDR2 (germline): SGDLS, YYNGEE. V dropped 0 bases and J dropped 2 bases, with 9 bases sitting between them. The CDR3 loop spans 14 amino acids. The table lists this clonotype with many counts. Its antigen is as yet unknown. TCR beta CDR3 region amplification was performed from RNA transcripts. Researchers ran a first-round RT-PCR on the TCR CDR3 using the HTBI primer set. Using its own MiXCR run on the multiplex PCR reads, TCRdb lists one record per CDR3 protein. In the table there are a few hundred thousand distinct CDR3 sequences, around 13% of which are singletons. V usage is TRBV9 and J usage is TRBJ2-7; D is unclear. Sequencing used blood. The sequence came from a woman younger than 30 with Graves' hyperthyroidism. CDR3 region: CASSVGVLPYEQYF. The CDR3 coding sequence is TGTGCCAGCAGCGTAGGGGTGTTACCCTACGAGCAGTACTTC.